These 3 T cell receptor beta chains were all obtained from the same sample, sequenced in a study of blood T cell repertoires in COVID-19 (dated by TCRdb to about 2020). Libraries came from the immunoSEQ multiplex PCR assay. The clones in this table, taken by TCRdb from immuneACCESS, are in-frame only. Not every clone is retained; where verified, under half of the shortfall comes from an unresolved V gene, and the cause of the rest is unknown. In this sample the table shows under 300,000 clones, roughly 85% of which occur a single time. The top ten clonotypes cover roughly 3.2% of the sample. Sequenced material: peripheral blood. The receptors shown here come from a woman between 18 and 30 years old with acute or convalescent COVID-19.

The chain recombines TRBV12-5 with TRBJ2-7; D call uncertain. V dropped 1 base and J dropped 1 base, with 5 bases sitting between them. Germline CDR1 reads LGHNT; CDR2 reads FRNRAP. CDR3 length equals 13 residues. CDR3 sequence: CASGLGRSYEQYF. The CDR3 DNA sequence: TGTGCTAGTGGTTTGGGGCGGTCCTACGAGCAGTACTTC.

The rearrangement uses TRBV28 and TRBJ2-7, with D possibly TRBD2 on 5 matching bases. Trimming removed 3 bases at V and 3 bases at J, with 12 bases between. Germline values: CDR1 MDHEN, CDR2 SYDVKM. The CDR3 covers 14 residues. The CDR3 reads CASSLSGIDYEQYF. As DNA, the CDR3 is TGTGCCAGCAGTTTGTCGGGAATTGACTACGAGCAGTACTTC.

V usage is TRBV14 and J usage is TRBJ2-1, with 7 bases lining up with TRBD2. The CDR3 consists of 19 residues. Germline CDR1 is SGHDN and CDR2 is FVKESK. J lost 2 bases, V lost 3 bases, and 16 bases had no gene match. DNA of the CDR3: TGTGCCAGCAGCCATGGAGGCGGGGGAGGGAGAGGCGCCTACAATGAGCAGTTCTTC. Its protein product is CASSHGGGGGRGAYNEQFF.